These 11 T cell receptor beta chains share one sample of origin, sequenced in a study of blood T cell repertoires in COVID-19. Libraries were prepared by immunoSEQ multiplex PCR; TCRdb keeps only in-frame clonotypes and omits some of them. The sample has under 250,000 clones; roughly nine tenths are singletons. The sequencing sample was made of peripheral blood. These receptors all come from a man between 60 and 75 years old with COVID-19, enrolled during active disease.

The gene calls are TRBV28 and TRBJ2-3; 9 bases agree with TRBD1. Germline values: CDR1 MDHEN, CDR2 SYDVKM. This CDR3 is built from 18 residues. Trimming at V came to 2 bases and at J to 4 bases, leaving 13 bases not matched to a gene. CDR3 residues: CASSLPHRGQGGSDTQYF. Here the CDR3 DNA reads TGTGCCAGCAGTTTACCTCACCGGGGACAGGGAGGGTCAGATACGCAGTATTTT. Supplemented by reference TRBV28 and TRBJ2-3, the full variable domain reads DVKVTQSSRYLVKRTGEKVFLECVQDMDHENMFWYRQDPGLGLRLIYFSYDVKMKEKGDIPEGYSVSREKKERFSLILESASTNQTSMYLCASSLPHRGQGGSDTQYFGPGTRLTVL.

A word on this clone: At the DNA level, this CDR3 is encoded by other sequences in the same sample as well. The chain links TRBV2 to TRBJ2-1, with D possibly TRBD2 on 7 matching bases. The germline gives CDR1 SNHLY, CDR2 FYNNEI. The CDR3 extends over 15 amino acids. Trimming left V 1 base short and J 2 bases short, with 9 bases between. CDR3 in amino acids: CASSEGGGPYNEQFF. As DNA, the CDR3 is TGTGCCAGCAGTGAAGGCGGGGGCCCCTACAATGAGCAGTTCTTC.

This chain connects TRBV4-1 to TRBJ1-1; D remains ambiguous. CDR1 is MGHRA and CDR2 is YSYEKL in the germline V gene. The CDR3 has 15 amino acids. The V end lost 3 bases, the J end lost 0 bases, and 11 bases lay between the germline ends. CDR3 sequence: CASSHRTALNTEAFF. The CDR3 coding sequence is TGCGCCAGCAGCCATCGTACAGCCCTGAACACTGAAGCTTTCTTT.

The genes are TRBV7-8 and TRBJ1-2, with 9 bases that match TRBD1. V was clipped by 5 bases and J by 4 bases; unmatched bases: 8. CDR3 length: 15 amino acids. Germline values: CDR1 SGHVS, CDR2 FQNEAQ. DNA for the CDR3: TGTGCCAGCAGCCGAACCGGGACAGGGTTCTATGGCTACACCTTC. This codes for CASSRTGTGFYGYTF.

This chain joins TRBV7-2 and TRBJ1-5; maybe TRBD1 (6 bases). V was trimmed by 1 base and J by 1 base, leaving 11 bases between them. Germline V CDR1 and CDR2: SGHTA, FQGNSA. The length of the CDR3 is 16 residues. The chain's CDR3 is CASSLVQGGSNQPQHF. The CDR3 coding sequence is TGTGCCAGCAGCTTAGTACAGGGTGGGAGCAATCAGCCCCAGCATTTT.

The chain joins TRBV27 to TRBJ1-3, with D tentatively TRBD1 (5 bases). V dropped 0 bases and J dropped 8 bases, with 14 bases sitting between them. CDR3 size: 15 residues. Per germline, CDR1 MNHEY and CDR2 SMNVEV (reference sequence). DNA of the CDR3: TGTGCCAGCAGTTTATCCGCTCCGGGGGTGGACACCATATATTTT. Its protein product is CASSLSAPGVDTIYF.

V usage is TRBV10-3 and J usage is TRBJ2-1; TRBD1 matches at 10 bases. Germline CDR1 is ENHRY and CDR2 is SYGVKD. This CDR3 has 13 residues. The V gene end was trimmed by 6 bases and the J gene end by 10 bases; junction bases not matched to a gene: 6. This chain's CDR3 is CAISSEDRGEQFF. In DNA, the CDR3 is TGTGCCATCAGCAGCGAGGACAGGGGGGAGCAGTTCTTC.

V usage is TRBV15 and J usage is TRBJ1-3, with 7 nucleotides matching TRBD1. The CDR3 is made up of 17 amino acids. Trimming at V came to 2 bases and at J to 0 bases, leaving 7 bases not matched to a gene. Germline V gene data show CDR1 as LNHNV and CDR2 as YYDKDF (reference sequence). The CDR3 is CATSRYHGQVSGNTIYF. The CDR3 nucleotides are TGTGCCACCAGCAGATATCATGGACAGGTCTCTGGAAACACCATATATTTT.

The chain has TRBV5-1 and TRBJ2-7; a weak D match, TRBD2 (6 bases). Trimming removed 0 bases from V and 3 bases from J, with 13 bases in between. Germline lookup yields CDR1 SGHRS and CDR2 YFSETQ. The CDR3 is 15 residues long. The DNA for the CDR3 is TGCGCCAGCAGCTTGGATTCTAGCGTCAACTACGAGCAGTACTTC. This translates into CASSLDSSVNYEQYF.

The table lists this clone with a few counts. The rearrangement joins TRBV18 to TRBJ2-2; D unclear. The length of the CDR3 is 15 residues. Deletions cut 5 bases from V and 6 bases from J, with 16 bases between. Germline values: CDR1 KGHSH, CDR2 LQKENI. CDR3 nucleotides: TGTGCCAGCTCATCTTCCCGGCGCGAGGCCGGGGAGCTGTTTTTT. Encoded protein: CASSSSRREAGELFF.

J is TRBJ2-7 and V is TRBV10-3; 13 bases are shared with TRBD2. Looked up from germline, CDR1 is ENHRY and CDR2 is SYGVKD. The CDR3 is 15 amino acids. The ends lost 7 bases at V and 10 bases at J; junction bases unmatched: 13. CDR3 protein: CAINMELAGGPFQYF. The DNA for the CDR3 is TGTGCCATCAACATGGAACTAGCGGGAGGGCCTTTCCAGTACTTC.